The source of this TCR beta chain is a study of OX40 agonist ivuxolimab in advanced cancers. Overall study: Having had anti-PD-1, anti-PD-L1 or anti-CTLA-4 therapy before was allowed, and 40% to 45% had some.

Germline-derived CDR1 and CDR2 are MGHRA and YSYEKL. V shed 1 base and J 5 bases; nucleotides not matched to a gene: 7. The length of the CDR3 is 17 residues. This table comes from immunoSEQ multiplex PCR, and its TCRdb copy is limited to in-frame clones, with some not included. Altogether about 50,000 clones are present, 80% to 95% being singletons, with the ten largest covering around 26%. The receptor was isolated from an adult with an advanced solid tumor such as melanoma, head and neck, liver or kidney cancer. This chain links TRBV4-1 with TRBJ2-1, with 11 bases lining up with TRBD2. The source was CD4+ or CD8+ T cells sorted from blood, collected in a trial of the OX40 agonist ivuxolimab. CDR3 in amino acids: CASSQVLAGVVHNEQFF. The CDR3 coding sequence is TGCGCCAGCAGCCAAGTACTAGCGGGAGTAGTACACAATGAGCAGTTCTTC.